Listed below are T cell receptor beta chains from one sample, sequenced in a study of CD8+ T cells in alopecia areata. Profiling relied on immunoSEQ multiplex PCR, and the TCRdb table lists in-frame clones only, not all of them. The data contain 120,000 or so clones, approximately 60% of them singletons. The sample here was CD4+ T cells sorted from blood, taken at week 4, from a patient treated with tofacitinib. These receptors originate from a human donor with alopecia areata. The conserved cysteine and the conserved F or W are not part of the CDR3 here.

V	J	CDR3
TRBV28	TRBJ1-2	ASSPGGMVYGYT
TRBV5-1	TRBJ2-3	ASSFEAGYTDTQY
TRBV30	TRBJ1-1	AWSVRRGPRSSEAF
TRBV4-2	TRBJ1-3	ASSQGRGPGNTIY
TRBV29-1	TRBJ2-7	SVVPRTGGYEQY
TRBV30	TRBJ1-2	AWSRGQGSAGYT
TRBV23-1	TRBJ1-4	ASSHPVTATNEKLF
TRBV27	TRBJ1-1	ASSPYATVMNTEAF
TRBV29-1	TRBJ2-7	SATRDLYEQY
TRBV29-1	TRBJ2-1	SVGSGYNEQF